This TCR beta chain stems from a study of T cells in Graves' hyperthyroidism and ophthalmopathy (dated by TCRdb to about 2019). Describing the broader study: Peripheral blood was collected at initial diagnosis, before any treatment. After blood sampling, hyperthyroidism patients were treated with methimazole at a starting dose of 30 mg daily, and ophthalmopathy patients were treated with high-dose intravenous methylprednisolone. In addition, the study compared T-cell repertoires in thyroid tissue and in blood from six Graves' hyperthyroidism patients. To identify distinguishing TCR V-J signatures, a discovery cohort of 95 to 100 patients was used, comprising some 45 with Graves' ophthalmopathy and 57 with stable Graves' hyperthyroidism. Prospective prediction of ophthalmopathy was tested in an independent validation cohort of 18 to 20 hyperthyroidism patients and 17 patients who later progressed to ophthalmopathy. The 100 discovery patients were divided at random into training and test sets in a 7:3 ratio. TCR Vbeta CDR3 sequencing of roughly 140 peripheral blood samples (43 ophthalmopathy, 70 to 85 hyperthyroidism and approximately 17 progressor patients) is reported in the paper. Summary of the overall study and its limitations: Blood samples also contained most of the expanded thyroid clonotypes (frequency above 0.001), which suggests that blood repertoires may reflect thyroid immune responses. In cross-validation, a model built on a 13 V-J signature told ophthalmopathy apart from stable hyperthyroidism with less than 90% sensitivity and approximately 81% specificity, and in testing the same model reached 80%/75%. Sample size was not statistically predetermined, and investigators were not blinded to group allocation. In validation, the model predicted progression to ophthalmopathy a median of 6.5 months before onset, with roughly 70% sensitivity and roughly 79% specificity.

The V end gives up 4 bases and the J end 0 bases, leaving 7 bases in the junction not matched to a gene. The CDR3 sequence holds 19 residues, the cysteine and phenylalanine included. Solely the CDR3 DNA is kept, with 57 bases framed from the first base. The germline V gene supplies CDR1 SGHTA and CDR2 FQGNSA. Hyperthyroidism patients were newly diagnosed, had a disease duration of under 2 months, and were aged 18 to 65 years. Patients with uncontrolled infections, other autoimmune diseases, pregnancy or lactation were excluded. Diagnoses relied on clinical symptoms, serum thyroxine and TRAb, thyroid ultrasound and orbital computed tomography. For progressor patients, blood was drawn at the first diagnosis of hyperthyroidism, before any ophthalmopathy symptoms had appeared. Ficoll-Paque density gradient centrifugation was used to isolate PBMCs from 9.5 to 10 ml of fresh peripheral blood. Progressor patients were defined as those initially diagnosed with Graves' hyperthyroidism in whom ophthalmopathy developed during follow-up. Total RNA was extracted using Trizol reagent, and RNA quality was assessed on an Agilent 2100 Bioanalyzer.

This clonotype was detected ten times or more. Its recognized antigen is unknown. No base-level quality is on record; no much larger clone is a single base apart. The TCR beta CDR3 regions were amplified from RNA transcripts. The TCR CDR3 was subjected to a first round of RT-PCR using the HTBI primer set and the Qiagen OneStep RT-PCR kit. Libraries were constructed in a second round of multiplex PCR, after which size selection and purification were carried out. Sequencing of the libraries was done on an Illumina HiSeq2000 using paired-end 100 bp reads. As for the original processing: SOAPnuke was used to process the raw data, removing reads that contained adapters or uncalled bases, had a mean Phred below 15, or lacked an exact match to the constant primer or identifier. High-quality paired reads were merged with COPE v1.2.5, and unique nucleotide sequences were defined as clonotypes. MiTCR v1.1 was used to align the clonotypes against IMGT TRBV, TRBD and TRBJ reference segments. The analysis included only V-J combinations with a frequency above 0.0001, which together covered 98% to 99.2% of the repertoires. The TCS score was defined as F50 (clonal expansion) divided by E x V (chaos), with BLOSUM62-based TCRdist calculated between CDR3 peptides within each V-J. Welch's t-statistics and random forest reduced fewer than 600 V-J features to roughly 13, which were used in a naive Bayes classifier (R e1071). TCRdb took the public reads, trimmed them with fastp at Q25, ran MiXCR for clone calling and kept in-frame beta chains. Identical CDR3 proteins give one entry, which carries the most common genes and DNA. The V and J calls come from TCRdb's annotation, not from the publication. This sample gives 690,000 or so distinct CDR3 sequences in total; around 20% of them show up just once. The top ten clonotypes cover 16% of the sample.

The specimen sequenced was blood. The receptor's source is a woman aged 50 to 65 with Graves' hyperthyroidism that later progressed to Graves' ophthalmopathy. Rearrangement joined TRBV7-2 to TRBJ2-1; TRBD2 aligns with 15 central bases. The bases read TGTGCCAGCAGCTCGGGACTAGCGGGGGGCCCGAGCTCCTACAATGAGCAGTTCTTC. This translates into CASSSGLAGGPSSYNEQFF.